This T cell receptor (beta chain) was obtained from a study of CD8 T cells in ankylosing spondylitis. Study-wide results and limits: Some motif variants were previously reported in reactive arthritis synovial fluid and blood. Significant enrichment of disease-linked clones was reported in matched ankylosing spondylitis synovial fluid. Seemingly distinctive of ankylosing spondylitis blood was a TCR beta motif formed by eight highly homologous variants. Disease-linked clones proved CD8+ and comparatively uncommon in peripheral blood.

Each CDR3 protein is one row after TCRdb ran MiXCR on the 5' RACE reads. In the table there are some 250,000 distinct CDR3 sequences, 8% to 9.5% of which are singletons. V dropped 6 bases and J dropped 6; count of bases not matched to a gene: 15. This CDR3 comprises 16 residues. This clonotype was seen ten or more times. Its antigen remains unknown. The specimen was blood, either unsorted or a sorted T cell fraction (not recorded which). The chain employs TRBV12-3 or TRBV12-4 and TRBJ2-7; 9 bases are a match to TRBD1. This clonotype was obtained from a male donor with ankylosing spondylitis or in good health (not recorded which). The CDR3 region is CASSPGTGILEGEQYF. CDR3 DNA: TGTGCCAGCAGCCCAGGGACAGGGATATTGGAAGGCGAGCAGTACTTC.